Listed below are T cell receptor beta chains from one sample, sequenced in a study of CXCR3-negative and CXCR3-positive naive CD8 T cells. TCRdb re-called the 5' RACE reads and gives one entry per CDR3 protein, without DNA. Its clone listing holds some 130,000 distinct CDR3 sequences. Sequencing was carried out using naive CXCR3- CD8+ T cells from blood. These receptors all stem from a human donor in good health. Some clones in this sample may be carry-over from other donors' samples. CDR3s include the opening cysteine and the closing phenylalanine or tryptophan.

V gene: TRBV10-3; J gene: TRBJ2-7; CDR3 protein: CAISRSEPKGISPYEQYF
V gene: TRBV2; J gene: TRBJ1-6; CDR3 protein: CASNSGSSLSTSPLHF
V gene: TRBV4-3; J gene: TRBJ2-3; CDR3 protein: CASSSSRTSSDTQYF
V gene: TRBV28; J gene: TRBJ2-3; CDR3 protein: CASSLSRDTQYF
V gene: TRBV13; J gene: TRBJ2-3; CDR3 protein: CASTTGPGTQYF
V gene: TRBV5-5; J gene: TRBJ1-5; CDR3 protein: CASSLAGPVDQPQHF
V gene: TRBV20-1; J gene: TRBJ2-3; CDR3 protein: CSARDRASGDSDTQYF
V gene: TRBV7-9; J gene: TRBJ2-1; CDR3 protein: CASSSQLAKSGEQFF
V gene: TRBV4-3; J gene: TRBJ2-1; CDR3 protein: CASSQDSGTYNEQFF
V gene: TRBV27; J gene: TRBJ2-7; CDR3 protein: CASSVSGTNSYEQYF